The 8 T cell receptor beta chains listed next were all sequenced from one sample in a study of blood T cell repertoires in COVID-19 (dated by TCRdb to 2020 to 2022). The receptor library was made with the immunoSEQ multiplex PCR assay. This immuneACCESS table, as held by TCRdb, lists in-frame sequences with V and J called but not all clones. Of the missing ones, under half trace to an unresolved V gene in checked studies; the others have no known cause. The sample records over 200,000 clones, around 84% of which are singletons. Of the sample, around 15% falls within the top ten clones. Sequences were obtained from PBMCs or T cells enriched from blood (not recorded which). These receptors were collected from a man younger than 35 who had recovered from COVID-19.

The J gene is TRBJ2-7, the V gene TRBV6-1, with D possibly TRBD1 on 5 matching bases. Germline CDR1 MNHNS, CDR2 SASEGT. The CDR3 has 13 residues. Trimming cost V 0 bases and J 6 bases, with 9 bases left between them. This chain's CDR3 is CASSEAIGVEQYF. DNA of the CDR3: TGTGCCAGCAGTGAAGCGATAGGGGTCGAGCAGTACTTC.

The chain links TRBV28 to TRBJ2-5; tentative D call: TRBD2 (6 bases). The ends were cut back, 5 bases at V and 5 bases at J, with 12 bases in the middle. Germline CDR1 MDHEN, CDR2 SYDVKM. This CDR3 spans 13 amino acids. CDR3 DNA sequence: TGTGCCAGCAGTAAGCTAGCGAGGGAGACCCAGTACTTC. Translating gives CASSKLARETQYF. Full variable domain (remainder filled in from reference TRBV28 and TRBJ2-5): DVKVTQSSRYLVKRTGEKVFLECVQDMDHENMFWYRQDPGLGLRLIYFSYDVKMKEKGDIPEGYSVSREKKERFSLILESASTNQTSMYLCASSKLARETQYFGPGTRLLVL.

The gene calls are TRBV30 and TRBJ1-2, with D possibly TRBD1 on 5 matching bases. The germline gives CDR1 GTSNPN, CDR2 SVGIG (reference sequence). The V end lost 4 bases, the J end lost 7 bases, and 19 bases lay between the germline ends. The CDR3 is made up of 14 amino acids. The CDR3 coding sequence is TGTGCCTGGACCCCCTCGGGGGTAACGGGTGGCTACACCTTC. It is translated as CAWTPSGVTGGYTF.

Here the CDR3 reads CASSMAGAGVQPQHF. The CDR3 DNA reads TGTGCCAGTAGTATGGCGGGGGCAGGGGTTCAGCCCCAGCATTTT. V is TRBV19 and J is TRBJ1-5; a possible D gene is TRBD1 (6 bases). Germline V CDR1 and CDR2: LNHDA, SQIVND (reference sequence). Trimming left V 3 bases short and J 6 bases short, with 15 bases between. The CDR3 extends over 15 amino acids. Full variable domain (missing parts from reference TRBV19 and TRBJ1-5): DGGITQSPKYLFRKEGQNVTLSCEQNLNHDAMYWYRQDPGQGLRLIYYSQIVNDFQKGDIAEGYSVSREKKESFPLTVTSAQKNPTAFYLCASSMAGAGVQPQHFGDGTRLSIL.

The V call is TRBV9, the J call TRBJ1-1; 8 positions match TRBD1. Germline-derived CDR1 and CDR2 are SGDLS and YYNGEE. The CDR3 covers 14 residues. Unmatched junction bases numbered 3, after V lost 4 bases and J lost 1 base. The CDR3, as DNA: TGTGCCAGCAGCCCCGGACAGGGGAACACTGAAGCTTTCTTT. Translating it yields CASSPGQGNTEAFF.

The rearrangement links TRBV24-1 to TRBJ1-5; D not resolved. Looked up from germline, CDR1 is KGHDR and CDR2 is SFDVKD. Trimming removed 6 bases at V and 7 bases at J, with 12 bases between. This CDR3 contains 13 residues. The CDR3 bases are TGTGCCACCAGTTTTGGCACGAACCAGCCCCAGCATTTT. It translates to CATSFGTNQPQHF.

The chain joins TRBV27 to TRBJ1-2; 11 bases align to TRBD1. Trimming took 6 bases from V and 4 from J; bases not matched to a gene: 7. CDR1 is MNHEY, CDR2 SMNVEV, per germline (reference sequence). The CDR3 runs 15 residues. The CDR3 DNA reads TGTGCCAGCAGCCTAAGAGGACAGGGGGCCTATGGCTACACCTTC. Its translation is CASSLRGQGAYGYTF.

The chain carries TRBV20-1 and TRBJ2-1, with 11 positions matching TRBD2. The CDR3 spans 14 residues. V shed 3 bases and J 5 bases; nucleotides not matched to a gene: 3. Per the germline V gene, CDR1 is DFQATT and CDR2 is SNEGSKA (reference sequence). Here the CDR3 reads CSASLAGGHNEQFF. The DNA of the CDR3 is TGCAGTGCTAGTTTAGCGGGAGGGCACAATGAGCAGTTCTTC.